This TCR beta chain was retrieved from a study of OX40 agonist ivuxolimab in advanced cancers. Looked up from germline, CDR1 is KGHSH and CDR2 is LQKENI. CDR3 size: 13 residues. V lost 1 base to trimming and J lost 4 bases, with 7 bases between them. Assay used: immunoSEQ multiplex PCR; TCRdb lists only in-frame clones, some missing. This table holds fewer than 90,000 clones, 89% found once. This chain links TRBV18 with TRBJ1-1; no clear D. The sequences come from CD4+ or CD8+ T cells sorted from blood, collected in a trial of the OX40 agonist ivuxolimab. The clonotype comes from an adult with an advanced solid tumor such as melanoma, head and neck, liver or kidney cancer. Here the CDR3 DNA reads TGTGCCAGCTCACCACTGAGTCTCACTGAAGCTTTCTTT. Protein sequence: CASSPLSLTEAFF.